This T cell receptor beta chain was recorded in a study of blood T cell repertoires in COVID-19. Turning to the study itself: Spain, Italy and the United States supplied samples that represented acute and convalescent COVID-19. Nucleic acid was either cDNA or gDNA, and it came from T cells, B-cell-depleted T cells, or PBMCs.

The junction had 3 bases not matched to a gene; V was cut back by 4 bases and J by 5 bases. This CDR3 contains 14 residues. Germline V gives CDR1 SGHAT, CDR2 FQDESV (reference sequence). As originally analysed: Using reference gene primer amplification, nucleated cell counts were estimated. Clones were read by immunoSEQ multiplex PCR, and TCRdb kept only the in-frame ones, dropping some. That table gives V, J and clone size, and the DNA gave D and trimming. The sample yields roughly 70,000 clones, about four fifths seen once. This chain links TRBV11-1 with TRBJ2-4; 9 bases line up with TRBD1. The sequencing sample was made of peripheral blood. The sequence was obtained from a man between 65 and 85 years old with acute or convalescent COVID-19. CDR3 nucleotides: TGTGCCAGCAGCTCCCGGACAGGGGAAAACATTCAGTACTTC. It yields the protein CASSSRTGENIQYF.